These 13 T cell receptor beta chains were sequenced from one sample in a study of PD-1 blockade in classical Hodgkin lymphoma (dated by TCRdb to about 2020). The method was the immunoSEQ multiplex PCR assay. Entries here come from immuneACCESS through TCRdb and include only in-frame sequences with V and J called. Some clones fail to appear in such tables; in the studies checked, an unresolved V gene covers under half of the shortfall, and the cause of the remainder is unknown. The sample contains 37,000 or so clones, 88% of them found a single time. The ten biggest clones cover about 7.8% of the sample. The time point label here, explained by the study, means: cycle 2 day 1 (C2D1) of nivolumab. Every trial patient had relapsed following autologous stem cell transplantation, and prior brentuximab vedotin exposure was what differed among cohorts A, B and C. The sample consisted of peripheral blood mononuclear cells (PBMCs), taken before the second cycle of nivolumab. Receptors originate from a human donor with classical Hodgkin lymphoma.

The gene calls are TRBV20-1 and TRBJ2-7, with a possible D match to TRBD2 (5 bases). The V end was cut by 6 bases, the J end by 0 bases, with 6 bases between. The germline V gene has CDR1 DFQATT and CDR2 SNEGSKA (reference sequence). The CDR3 consists of 11 residues. The CDR3 DNA is TGCAGTGCCGGGGACTCCTACGAGCAGTACTTC. It translates to CSAGDSYEQYF.

The rearrangement links TRBV6-6 to TRBJ1-5, with D uncertain. The CDR3 contains 13 residues. Germline V gene lookup returns CDR1 MNHNY and CDR2 SVGAGI (reference sequence). V was trimmed by 2 bases and J by 7 bases, leaving 9 bases between them. In DNA form, the CDR3 reads TGTGCCAGCAGTTACATGGTGCGGCAGCCCCAGCATTTT. Protein sequence: CASSYMVRQPQHF.

The chain uses TRBV4-2 and TRBJ1-5; the D gene is possibly TRBD1 (5 bases). The V gene's germline CDR1 is LGHNA and CDR2 YNFKEQ. Deletions cut 1 base from V and 1 base from J, with 14 bases between. The CDR3 spans 17 residues. CDR3 amino acids: CASSQVWGRDSNQPQHF. The CDR3 DNA is TGTGCCAGCAGCCAAGTTTGGGGCAGGGACAGCAATCAGCCCCAGCATTTT.

V gene TRBV5-1 combines with J gene TRBJ2-3, with 12 positions matching TRBD2. The CDR3 extends over 16 amino acids. The V gene end was trimmed by 0 bases and the J gene end by 3 bases; junction bases not matched to a gene: 2. Germline loops: CDR1 SGHRS, CDR2 YFSETQ. CDR3 region: CASSLGLAGETDTQYF. CDR3 sequence (DNA): TGCGCCAGCAGCTTGGGACTAGCGGGGGAAACAGATACGCAGTATTTT.

V usage is TRBV6-1 and J usage is TRBJ1-1; 7 nucleotides align to TRBD1. Germline V gene sequence: CDR1 MNHNS, CDR2 SASEGT. V was pared by 8 bases and J by 3 bases, with 6 bases of the junction left unmatched. CDR3 length: 13 residues. The CDR3 loop reads CASCPGQYTEAFF. CDR3 in DNA: TGTGCCAGCTGCCCGGGACAGTACACTGAAGCTTTCTTT.

This clone occurred once. This chain links TRBV6-5 with TRBJ1-1; D may be TRBD1 (5 bases). V gave up 6 bases and J gave up 0 bases, with 8 bases separating them. The germline CDR1 and CDR2 sequences are MNHEY and SVGAGI. This CDR3 is built from 13 residues. CDR3 amino acids: CASRGTLNTEAFF. Written as DNA, the CDR3 is TGTGCCAGCAGGGGGACGTTGAACACTGAAGCTTTCTTT.

The chain joins TRBV15 to TRBJ2-3, with D maybe TRBD2 (5 bases). In germline, CDR1 is LNHNV, CDR2 YYDKDF (reference sequence). The CDR3 is 16 residues long. V lost 1 base and J lost 0, with 11 bases in between. The CDR3 nucleotides read TGTGCCACCAGCAGAGTAGCGATTACTAGCACAGATACGCAGTATTTT. Residues: CATSRVAITSTDTQYF.

Here the CDR3 reads CASSPDRVRAEAFF. The CDR3 region has the DNA TGTGCCAGCAGTCCGGACAGGGTTAGGGCTGAAGCTTTCTTT. V usage is TRBV25-1 and J usage is TRBJ1-1, with 8 bases matching TRBD1. Germline V lookup: CDR1 MGHDK, CDR2 SYGVNS. After removal of 5 bases from V and 6 bases from J, the junction contained 8 bases not matched to a gene. The CDR3 consists of 14 residues.

The rearrangement uses TRBV21-1 and TRBJ2-7. TRBV21-1 is termed a pseudogene. The CDR3 has 16 amino acids. CDR3 loop: CASSKGPRNRSYEQYF. In DNA, the CDR3 is TGTGCCAGCAGCAAGGGACCGCGGAACCGCTCCTACGAGCAGTACTTC.

The chain has TRBV5-1 and TRBJ2-3; TRBD2 might be the D (6 bases). The V gene's germline CDR1 is SGHRS and CDR2 YFSETQ. This CDR3 has 19 residues. V lost 1 base, J lost 3 bases, and 24 bases lay in between. CDR3 sequence reads: CASSLRGYEAADGTDTQYF. Written as DNA, the CDR3 is TGCGCCAGCAGCTTGCGGGGGTATGAAGCGGCCGATGGGACAGATACGCAGTATTTT.

The V and J genes are TRBV15 and TRBJ2-1, with TRBD2 matching over 8 bases. The germline V gene encodes CDR1 LNHNV and CDR2 YYDKDF (reference sequence). J gave up 4 bases and V 0 bases, and 11 bases lay outside the gene matches. The CDR3 totals 18 residues. The CDR3 DNA follows: TGTGCCACCAGCAGAGAATGGGGGCGGGAGGTCCCTTACAATGAGCAGTTCTTC. Translating it yields CATSREWGREVPYNEQFF.

This clone was counted once. The chain uses TRBV5-1 and TRBJ1-1; D is perhaps TRBD1 (5 bases). Trimming stripped 4 bases from V and 3 bases from J, with 10 bases between. The CDR3 runs 13 residues. Germline V gene lookup returns CDR1 SGHRS and CDR2 YFSETQ. The DNA for the CDR3 is TGCGCCAGCAGCCGGAACAGGTACACTGAAGCTTTCTTT. It codes for CASSRNRYTEAFF.

This sequence joins TRBV9 and TRBJ2-1, with 10 bases fitting TRBD2. V was clipped by 0 bases and J by 3 bases; unmatched bases: 3. Looked up from germline, CDR1 is SGDLS and CDR2 is YYNGEE. The CDR3 extends over 16 amino acids. CDR3 sequence (DNA): TGTGCCAGCAGCGTAGTGGGACTAGCGCACTACAATGAGCAGTTCTTC. Protein sequence: CASSVVGLAHYNEQFF.